The 24 T cell receptor beta chains listed next were all sequenced from one sample in a study. Assay: immunoSEQ multiplex PCR; the TCRdb copy retains only in-frame clones and omits some. The sample has about 68,000 clones, just under 95% seen once. Sequenced: PBMCs. Receptor source: a middle-aged man with rheumatoid arthritis.

The rearrangement uses TRBV5-8 and TRBJ2-3, with D hard to call. The CDR3 is 13 residues long. CDR1 SGHTS and CDR2 YDEGEE come from the germline V gene. Trimming left V 2 bases short and J 2 bases short, with 6 bases between. CDR3 residues: CASSFPDTDTQYF. CDR3 sequence (DNA): TGTGCCAGCAGCTTTCCGGACACAGATACGCAGTATTTT.

The genes are TRBV6-2 or TRBV6-3 and TRBJ2-7; 11 nucleotides agree with TRBD2. J was trimmed by 8 bases and V by 6 bases; bases with no gene match: 9. Germline loops: CDR1 MNHEY, CDR2 SVGEGT. The CDR3 is made up of 14 amino acids. The CDR3 loop is CASSLAGLAGKQYF. CDR3 coding DNA: TGTGCCAGCAGCCTCGCCGGACTAGCGGGCAAGCAGTACTTC.

The rearrangement uses TRBV30 and TRBJ1-1; D is uncertain. Trimming left V 3 bases short and J 9 bases short, with 8 bases between. Germline V gene lookup returns CDR1 GTSNPN and CDR2 SVGIG (reference sequence). The CDR3 is 10 amino acids. This chain's CDR3 is CAWSRAQAFF. The CDR3 DNA reads TGTGCCTGGAGCCGAGCCCAAGCTTTCTTT.

The chain uses TRBV27 and TRBJ2-5, with 11 bases lining up with TRBD2. Germline assignment: CDR1 MNHEY and CDR2 SMNVEV (reference sequence). The CDR3 spans 17 residues. Losses at the gene ends were 6 bases for V and 4 bases for J; bases not matched to a gene: 13. The CDR3 sequence: CASSLHDSGRAGETQYF. DNA of the CDR3: TGTGCCAGCAGCCTGCACGATAGCGGGAGGGCCGGAGAGACCCAGTACTTC.

This chain links TRBV27 with TRBJ1-5; a weak D match, TRBD1 (6 bases). The CDR3 length is 13 residues. CDR1 is MNHEY and CDR2 is SMNVEV in the germline V gene (reference sequence). V was trimmed by 8 bases and J by 2 bases, leaving 10 bases between them. DNA of the CDR3: TGTGCCAGCGGACAGTGGGGCAATCAGCCCCAGCATTTT. It yields the protein CASGQWGNQPQHF.

The chain combines TRBV18 with TRBJ1-6, with 7 bases lining up with TRBD1. Trimming removed 3 bases from V and 7 bases from J; junction bases left unmatched: 6. CDR1 KGHSH and CDR2 LQKENI come from the germline V gene. CDR3 length equals 15 residues. The CDR3 bases are TGTGCCAGCTCACCTACAGGGGTGGGAAATTCACCCCTCCACTTT. Amino acids: CASSPTGVGNSPLHF. The variable domain in full, completed from reference TRBV18 and TRBJ1-6, reads NAGVMQNPRHLVRRRGQEARLRCSPMKGHSHVYWYRQLPEEGLKFMVYLQKENIIDESGMPKERFSAEFPKEGPSILRIQQVVRGDSAAYFCASSPTGVGNSPLHFGNGTRLTVT.

The V gene is TRBV28, the J gene TRBJ2-3; 10 nucleotides line up with TRBD2. Per germline, CDR1 MDHEN and CDR2 SYDVKM. J was trimmed by 6 bases and V by 4 bases; bases with no gene match: 4. The CDR3 totals 14 residues. The CDR3 DNA sequence: TGTGCCAGCAGTTCAAAGCGGGAGGGGGATACGCAGTATTTT. It specifies CASSSKREGDTQYF.

The gene calls are TRBV7-2 and TRBJ2-3; the match to TRBD2 covers 14 bases. V lost 4 bases and J lost 4; bases outside the gene matches: 4. Germline CDR1 reads SGHTA; CDR2 reads FQGNSA. This CDR3 has 16 residues. The CDR3 region has the DNA TGTGCCAGCAGCTCAAGACTAGCGGGGGGGCCAGATACGCAGTATTTT. The encoded protein is CASSSRLAGGPDTQYF.

V and J are TRBV3-1 (or the pseudogene TRBV3-2) and TRBJ1-3, with a weak D call TRBD1 (6 bases). V lost 8 bases to trimming and J lost 0 bases, with 14 bases between them. The CDR3 consists of 15 residues. In germline, CDR1 is LGHDT, CDR2 YNNKEL (reference sequence). The CDR3 nucleotides are TGTGCCAGCGAGCGCGGACAGTTCTCTGGAAACACCATATATTTT. It specifies CASERGQFSGNTIYF.

The chain couples TRBV19 to TRBJ2-2; possibly TRBD2 for D (5 bases). Germline CDR1 and CDR2: LNHDA and SQIVND (reference sequence). Trimming left V 7 bases short and J 6 bases short, with 21 bases between. This CDR3 comprises 16 residues. Written as DNA, the CDR3 is TGTGCCAGTATTCCCCTCCCCGGCGGGCGGCCCGGGGAGCTGTTTTTT. Encoded protein: CASIPLPGGRPGELFF.

This clone was seen only a few times. The CDR3 loop reads CAWSVHKQGAGELFF. The CDR3, as DNA: TGTGCCTGGAGTGTACACAAACAGGGGGCCGGGGAGCTGTTTTTT. This chain joins TRBV30 and TRBJ2-2; 8 nucleotides align to TRBD1. The germline CDR1 and CDR2 sequences are GTSNPN and SVGIG (reference sequence). Germline trimming cut 0 bases from V and 6 bases from J; bases unmatched to any gene: 6. The CDR3 sequence is 15 residues long.

DNA of the CDR3: TGTGCCAGCTCATTAAAGGGCCAGGTCAATAATTCACCCCTCCACTTT. Translation gives CASSLKGQVNNSPLHF. The V gene is TRBV3-1 (or the pseudogene TRBV3-2), the J gene TRBJ1-6, with no clear D. The CDR3 consists of 16 residues. The V end was cut by 8 bases, the J end by 5 bases, with 19 bases between. CDR1 and CDR2 (germline): LGHDT, YNNKEL (reference sequence).

V usage is TRBV7-8 and J usage is TRBJ1-2, with TRBD1 identical over 8 bases. CDR1 SGHVS and CDR2 FQNEAQ come from the germline V gene. The CDR3 contains 14 residues. With 1 base clipped from V and 4 bases from J, the junction kept 2 bases outside the gene matches. In nucleotides, the CDR3 is TGTGCCAGCAGCTTAGAGCAGGGGGCCTATGGCTACACCTTC. Encoded protein: CASSLEQGAYGYTF.

DNA of the CDR3: TGTGCCAGCTCCCTCCGTACGCGAGGCACAGATACGCAGTATTTT. It specifies CASSLRTRGTDTQYF. The chain recombines TRBV18 with TRBJ2-3; no firm D call. This CDR3 is 15 amino acids long. CDR1 KGHSH and CDR2 LQKENI come from the germline V gene. Trimming stripped 6 bases from V and 1 base from J, with 14 bases between.

To note about this clone: In the same sample, other DNA sequences code for this CDR3. As DNA, the CDR3 is TGTGCCAGCAGCTTGAGGGGCACTGAAGCTTTCTTT. Translating gives CASSLRGTEAFF. The chain joins TRBV5-6 to TRBJ1-1; maybe TRBD1 (5 bases). V lost 1 base and J 4 bases, leaving 5 bases between the germline ends. Germline lookup yields CDR1 SGHDT and CDR2 YYEEEE. The CDR3 runs to 12 residues.

V is TRBV7-6 and J is TRBJ2-5; D unclear. The V end was cut by 3 bases, the J end by 2 bases, with 4 bases between. The CDR3 runs to 12 residues. CDR1 is SGHVS and CDR2 is FNYEAQ in the germline V gene. The CDR3 sequence: CASSFQQETQYF. The CDR3 bases are TGTGCCAGCAGCTTCCAGCAAGAGACCCAGTACTTC.

The chain recombines TRBV19 with TRBJ2-7; 11 nucleotides match TRBD2. With 3 bases clipped from V and 3 bases from J, the junction kept 4 bases outside the gene matches. The CDR3 is 15 residues long. Germline CDR1 reads LNHDA; CDR2 reads SQIVND (reference sequence). The CDR3 region has the DNA TGTGCCAGTAGTATCAGTACTAGCGGGAGCTACGAGCAGTACTTC. Translated, it gives CASSISTSGSYEQYF. Filled out from reference TRBV19 and TRBJ2-7, the complete variable domain reads DGGITQSPKYLFRKEGQNVTLSCEQNLNHDAMYWYRQDPGQGLRLIYYSQIVNDFQKGDIAEGYSVSREKKESFPLTVTSAQKNPTAFYLCASSISTSGSYEQYFGPGTRLTVT.

J is TRBJ2-2 and V is TRBV7-6; D uncertain. Trimming cost V 5 bases and J 1 base, with 14 bases left between them. CDR1 is SGHVS, CDR2 FNYEAQ, per germline. This CDR3 is 16 amino acids long. CDR3: CASSLVSTKNTGELFF. The CDR3 DNA reads as TGTGCCAGCAGCCTGGTTTCTACTAAGAACACCGGGGAGCTGTTTTTT. The complete variable domain, with remaining parts taken from reference TRBV7-6 and TRBJ2-2, reads GAGVSQSPRYKVTKRGQDVALRCDPISGHVSLYWYRQALGQGPEFLTYFNYEAQQDKSGLPNDRFSAERPEGSISTLTIQRTEQRDSAMYRCASSLVSTKNTGELFFGEGSRLTVL.

This chain uses TRBV19 with TRBJ1-6; D uncertain. The V end was cut by 1 base, the J end by 2 bases, with 6 bases between. Germline CDR1 LNHDA, CDR2 SQIVND (reference sequence). The CDR3 spans 15 residues. CDR3 nucleotide sequence: TGTGCCAGTAGTATAGTCACAGCCTATAATTCACCCCTCCACTTT. It translates to CASSIVTAYNSPLHF.

The chain joins TRBV19 to TRBJ2-1, with TRBD2 matching 11 bases. After removal of 3 bases from V and 12 bases from J, the junction contained 16 bases not matched to a gene. The CDR3 has 17 amino acids. The germline V gene has CDR1 LNHDA and CDR2 SQIVND (reference sequence). CDR3 nucleotide sequence: TGTGCCAGTAGTATGGAGAGACTAGCGGGGACCGACACCGGGCAGTTCTTC. Its translation: CASSMERLAGTDTGQFF.

The rearrangement links TRBV27 to TRBJ2-1; TRBD1 agrees at 9 bases. Germline assignment: CDR1 MNHEY and CDR2 SMNVEV (reference sequence). With 6 bases clipped from V and 4 bases from J, the junction kept 7 bases outside the gene matches. The length of the CDR3 is 15 residues. Here the CDR3 DNA reads TGTGCCAGCAGCCGACCGGGACAGGGATACAATGAGCAGTTCTTC. Protein sequence: CASSRPGQGYNEQFF.

DNA for the CDR3: TGTGCCAGCAGTCCGGACAGGAGGAACACTGAAGCTTTCTTT. Encoded protein: CASSPDRRNTEAFF. J is TRBJ1-1 and V is TRBV6-5; 7 bases map to TRBD1. Looked up from germline, CDR1 is MNHEY and CDR2 is SVGAGI. Trimming removed 5 bases from V and 1 base from J; junction bases left unmatched: 4. The CDR3 sequence is 14 residues long.

A single count supports this clone. V and J are TRBV25-1 and TRBJ2-5; possible D gene TRBD1, 5 bases. The ends were cut back, 6 bases at V and 1 base at J, with 15 bases in the middle. CDR3 length: 15 amino acids. CDR1 and CDR2 (germline): MGHDK, SYGVNS. The CDR3 region is CASSDPRQPQETQYF. The DNA for the CDR3 is TGTGCCAGCAGCGATCCCAGACAGCCCCAAGAGACCCAGTACTTC.

The genes are TRBV7-9 and TRBJ1-6; D unresolved. V was shortened by 5 bases and J by 7 bases, with 15 bases between the two germline ends. This CDR3 has 15 residues. Germline CDR1 and CDR2: SEHNR and FQNEAQ (reference sequence). CDR3 residues: CASSTGSSRNSPLHF. The CDR3 DNA is TGTGCCAGCAGCACCGGGTCGTCAAGGAATTCACCCCTCCACTTT.